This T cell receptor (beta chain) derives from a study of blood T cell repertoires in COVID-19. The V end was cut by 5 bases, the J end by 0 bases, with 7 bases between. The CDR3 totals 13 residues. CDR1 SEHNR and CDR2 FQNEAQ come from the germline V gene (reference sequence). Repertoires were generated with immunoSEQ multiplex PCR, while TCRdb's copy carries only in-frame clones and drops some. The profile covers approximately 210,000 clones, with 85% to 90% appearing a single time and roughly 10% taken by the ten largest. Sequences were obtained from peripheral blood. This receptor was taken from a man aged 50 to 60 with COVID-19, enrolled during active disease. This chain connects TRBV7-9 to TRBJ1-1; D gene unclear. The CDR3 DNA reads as TGTGCCAGCAGCCCCCAAATGAACACTGAAGCTTTCTTT. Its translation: CASSPQMNTEAFF.